Below, 5 T cell receptor beta chains from the same sample are listed, as sequenced in a study of Ad26.COV2.S vaccination and SARS-CoV-2 variants. Produced via immunoSEQ multiplex PCR; TCRdb's table is partial and in-frame only. This sample yields fewer than 800,000 clones, of which approximately 88% are seen a single time; about 1.5% belongs to the top ten. Indicated treatment: about 20 received Ad26.COV2.S at low or high dose, single or two shots; several received placebo; per-sample allocation not given. The samples were gathered on day 63 after the first injection of vaccine or placebo. Here the sequenced sample was peripheral blood, taken in a trial of Ad26.COV2.S vaccine versus placebo. The source of these receptors is a person aged 18-60 years who received the Ad26.COV2.S COVID-19 vaccine or a placebo.

This chain uses TRBV27 with TRBJ1-1, with 7 bases aligning to TRBD1. Germline CDR1 is MNHEY and CDR2 is SMNVEV (reference sequence). There are 13 residues in the CDR3. The V and J ends lost 5 bases and 6 bases, in that order; junction bases with no gene match: 6. The CDR3 DNA reads TGTGCCAGCAGTCGCGGACAGGCCTCTGAAGCTTTCTTT. As protein: CASSRGQASEAFF.

V and J are TRBV6-5 and TRBJ2-7, with D possibly called TRBD1 or TRBD2 (5 bases each). The length of the CDR3 is 15 residues. Deletions cut 7 bases from V and 5 bases from J, with 21 bases between. Germline V gene lookup returns CDR1 MNHEY and CDR2 SVGAGI. The CDR3 bases are TGTGCCAGCAAGGTGGCTGGGGCGACTAACCACGAGCAGTACTTC. Protein sequence: CASKVAGATNHEQYF.

The CDR3 spells CASSLRPNEQFF. The CDR3 nucleotides are TGTGCCAGCAGCTTACGCCCCAATGAGCAGTTCTTC. V usage is TRBV11-3 and J usage is TRBJ2-1, with D unclear. Trimming pared 2 bases from V and 6 bases from J, leaving 5 bases between. Germline V gene lookup returns CDR1 SGHNT and CDR2 YENEEA. The CDR3 is 12 amino acids.

V usage is TRBV7-2 and J usage is TRBJ1-4; possible D gene TRBD1, 5 bases. Deletions cut 0 bases from V and 12 bases from J, with 11 bases between. This CDR3 has 13 amino acids. Germline V lookup: CDR1 SGHTA, CDR2 FQGNSA. For the CDR3, the DNA is TGTGCCAGCAGCTTAGCGCTGGGAGGGGAACTGTTTTTT. Its protein product is CASSLALGGELFF.

The chain recombines TRBV12-3 or TRBV12-4 with TRBJ1-6, with TRBD1 as a possible D gene (6 bases). This CDR3 is 13 amino acids long. V was cut by 6 bases and J by 10 bases, with 13 bases left in between. The CDR3 region is CASSSGDMSPLHF. The DNA of the CDR3 is TGTGCCAGCAGCTCAGGGGACATGTCACCCCTCCACTTT.